These 13 T cell receptor beta chains share one sample of origin, sequenced in a study of graft-versus-host responses after intestinal transplantation. TCRdb keeps only in-frame clones here, not all; method: immunoSEQ multiplex PCR. The sample yields roughly 92,000 clones, 88% seen once. No antigen has been identified for these receptors. The sample was unstimulated CD4+ T cells sorted from spleen or lymph node cells, taken before transplant. These receptors all stem from a human donor who was the organ donor for an intestinal transplant.

The V and J genes are TRBV27 and TRBJ2-1; D unclear. Trimming stripped 1 base from V and 0 bases from J, with 10 bases between. The CDR3 runs to 16 residues. Germline V lookup: CDR1 MNHEY, CDR2 SMNVEV (reference sequence). The CDR3 region is CASSLLNRSSYNEQFF. The CDR3 DNA reads as TGTGCCAGCAGTTTATTAAACCGCAGCTCCTACAATGAGCAGTTCTTC.

Concerning this clone: A read error may produce the germline difference seen at one junction end. V usage is TRBV18 and J usage is TRBJ2-7, with 10 bases that match TRBD1. The length of the CDR3 is 13 residues. The germline V gene encodes CDR1 KGHSH and CDR2 LQKENI. CDR3 in DNA: TGTGCCAGCTCACCCACGGGACAGGGGACACATGCCTTC. Amino acids: CASSPTGQGTHAF.

The sample holds many counts of this clone. The DNA for the CDR3 is TGTGCCAGCAGCTTACCAACCGGGACAGGGGCCAGTGGCTACACCTTC. Protein: CASSLPTGTGASGYTF. This chain uses TRBV5-4 with TRBJ1-2; TRBD1 matches 10 bases. Germline CDR1 SGHNT, CDR2 YYREEE (reference sequence). The CDR3 contains 16 residues. Trimming cost V 2 bases and J 7 bases; bases outside gene matches: 11.

The chain carries TRBV2 and TRBJ1-1; D possibly corresponds to TRBD1 (6 bases). The V gene's germline CDR1 is SNHLY and CDR2 FYNNEI. Between the trimmed V and J ends, which lost 7 bases and 6 bases, there was a span of 15 bases. There are 13 residues in the CDR3. In DNA form, the CDR3 reads TGTGCCAGCATCCTCGGGGAGGGGGCTGAAGCTTTCTTT. Its protein product is CASILGEGAEAFF.

The chain links TRBV5-1 to TRBJ1-1; tentative D call: TRBD1 (5 bases). Germline values: CDR1 SGHRS, CDR2 YFSETQ. This CDR3 is 14 amino acids long. Trimming took 4 bases from V and 2 from J, leaving 12 bases between them. The CDR3 nucleotides are TGCGCCAGCAGCACCAGGCAGGGCAACACTGAAGCTTTCTTT. This translates into CASSTRQGNTEAFF.

CDR3 loop: CASSHGTGGYSNQPQHF. CDR3 nucleotide sequence: TGCGCCAGCAGCCACGGGACAGGGGGGTATAGCAATCAGCCCCAGCATTTT. This chain links TRBV4-1 with TRBJ1-5; 11 bases map to TRBD1. The ends lost 3 bases at V and 0 bases at J; junction bases unmatched: 4. The CDR3 is made up of 17 amino acids. Germline lookup yields CDR1 MGHRA and CDR2 YSYEKL.

The CDR3 spells CASSQVFRGSQTQYF. The CDR3 nucleotides read TGCGCCAGCAGCCAAGTCTTCCGGGGGTCGCAGACCCAGTACTTC. The chain combines TRBV4-1 with TRBJ2-5; D is perhaps TRBD2 (6 bases). Germline V gene data show CDR1 as MGHRA and CDR2 as YSYEKL. V lost 1 base to trimming and J lost 6 bases, with 15 bases between them. The CDR3 extends over 15 amino acids.

The rearrangement uses TRBV21-1 and TRBJ1-6; the table calls TRBD1, which could not be checked here. TRBV21-1 is a documented pseudogene. The CDR3 extends over 16 amino acids. CDR3 coding DNA: TGTGCCAGCAGCAAAGACGGACAGTACTATAATTCACCCCTCCACTTT. Its translation: CASSKDGQYYNSPLHF.

This clone was seen a handful of times. The chain couples TRBV4-3 to TRBJ2-1; 7 nucleotides align to TRBD2. The CDR3 spans 13 residues. V dropped 4 bases and J dropped 10; count of bases not matched to a gene: 7. CDR1 is LGHNA and CDR2 is YSLEER in the germline V gene. The CDR3: CASSLFAGVEQFF. DNA of the CDR3: TGCGCCAGCAGCCTATTCGCGGGAGTAGAGCAGTTCTTC.

This rearrangement joins TRBV18 to TRBJ2-7; 7 bases agree with TRBD2. V trimming: 3 bases; J trimming: 2 bases; junction bases outside the gene matches: 7. The CDR3 runs 15 residues. Germline V gene lookup returns CDR1 KGHSH and CDR2 LQKENI. CDR3 nucleotides: TGTGCCAGCTCACCGGGGACCGGGGGGACCTACGAGCAGTACTTC. Its translation: CASSPGTGGTYEQYF.

The CDR3 sequence: CASSLVDRVNYGYTF. The DNA of the CDR3 is TGTGCCAGCAGCTTGGTAGACAGGGTGAACTATGGCTACACCTTC. The chain is built from TRBV5-4 and TRBJ1-2, with 7 nucleotides matching TRBD1. The CDR3 covers 15 residues. Germline loops: CDR1 SGHNT, CDR2 YYREEE (reference sequence). Trimming removed 0 bases from V and 2 bases from J; junction bases left unmatched: 4.

The rearrangement joins TRBV7-9 to TRBJ1-1; 8 positions match TRBD1. CDR1 is SEHNR and CDR2 is FQNEAQ in the germline V gene (reference sequence). J lost 11 bases, V lost 10 bases, and 6 bases had no gene match. The CDR3 has 10 amino acids. CDR3 in amino acids: CAIEDRAAFF. The CDR3 DNA follows: TGTGCCATCGAGGACAGGGCGGCTTTCTTT.

The V call is TRBV4-1, the J call TRBJ2-7; 9 nucleotides match TRBD2. J lost 7 bases, V lost 2 bases, and 3 bases had no gene match. The CDR3 totals 13 residues. CDR1 and CDR2 (germline): MGHRA, YSYEKL. CDR3 amino acids: CASSQRAGGEQYF. The CDR3, as DNA: TGCGCCAGCAGCCAAAGGGCGGGAGGGGAGCAGTACTTC.